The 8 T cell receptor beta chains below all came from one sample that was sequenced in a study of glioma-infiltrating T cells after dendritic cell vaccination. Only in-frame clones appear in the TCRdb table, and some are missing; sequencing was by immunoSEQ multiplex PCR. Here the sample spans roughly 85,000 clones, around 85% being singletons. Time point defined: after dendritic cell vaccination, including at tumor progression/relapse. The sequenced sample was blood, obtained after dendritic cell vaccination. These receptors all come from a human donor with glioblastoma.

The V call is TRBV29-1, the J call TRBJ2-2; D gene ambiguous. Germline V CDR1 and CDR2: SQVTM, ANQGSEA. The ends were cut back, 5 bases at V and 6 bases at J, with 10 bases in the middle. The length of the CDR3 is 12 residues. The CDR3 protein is CSVLRSAGELFF. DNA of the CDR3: TGCAGCGTTCTGAGGTCAGCCGGGGAGCTGTTTTTT.

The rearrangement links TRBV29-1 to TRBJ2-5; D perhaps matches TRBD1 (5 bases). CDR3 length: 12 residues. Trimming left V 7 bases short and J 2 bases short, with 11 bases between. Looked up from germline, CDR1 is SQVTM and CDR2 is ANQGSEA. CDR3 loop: CSGNDSQETQYF. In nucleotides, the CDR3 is TGCAGCGGTAATGACAGTCAAGAGACCCAGTACTTC.

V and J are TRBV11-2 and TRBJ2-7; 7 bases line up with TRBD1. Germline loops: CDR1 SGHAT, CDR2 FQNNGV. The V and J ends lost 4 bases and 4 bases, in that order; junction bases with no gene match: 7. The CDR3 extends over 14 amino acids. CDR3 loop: CASSSTGAYYEQYF. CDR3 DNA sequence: TGTGCCAGCAGCTCCACAGGGGCTTATTACGAGCAGTACTTC.

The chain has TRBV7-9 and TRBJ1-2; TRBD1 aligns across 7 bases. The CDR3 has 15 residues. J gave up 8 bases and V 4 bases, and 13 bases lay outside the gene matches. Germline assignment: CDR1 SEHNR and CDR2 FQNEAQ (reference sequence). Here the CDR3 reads CASSSADRILVGYTF. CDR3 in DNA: TGTGCCAGCAGCTCAGCGGACAGGATTCTTGTAGGCTACACCTTC.

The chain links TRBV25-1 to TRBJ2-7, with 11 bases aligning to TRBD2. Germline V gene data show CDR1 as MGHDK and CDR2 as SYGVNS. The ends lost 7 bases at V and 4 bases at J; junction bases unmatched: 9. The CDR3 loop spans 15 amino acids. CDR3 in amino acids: CASTLGTSGIYEQYF. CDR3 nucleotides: TGTGCCAGCACCCTCGGGACTAGCGGAATTTACGAGCAGTACTTC.

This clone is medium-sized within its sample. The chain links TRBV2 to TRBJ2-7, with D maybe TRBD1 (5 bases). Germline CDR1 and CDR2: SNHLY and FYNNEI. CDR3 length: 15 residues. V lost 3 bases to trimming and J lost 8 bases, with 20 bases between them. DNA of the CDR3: TGTGCCAGCAGTGATCAGGGAAGTACTCCTACGAAGCAGTACTTC. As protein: CASSDQGSTPTKQYF.

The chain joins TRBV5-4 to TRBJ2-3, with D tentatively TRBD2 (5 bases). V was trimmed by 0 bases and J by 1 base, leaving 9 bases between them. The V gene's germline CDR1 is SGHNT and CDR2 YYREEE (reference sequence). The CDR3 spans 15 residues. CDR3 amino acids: CASSLDFGGTDTQYF. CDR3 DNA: TGTGCCAGCAGCTTGGACTTCGGGGGCACAGATACGCAGTATTTT.

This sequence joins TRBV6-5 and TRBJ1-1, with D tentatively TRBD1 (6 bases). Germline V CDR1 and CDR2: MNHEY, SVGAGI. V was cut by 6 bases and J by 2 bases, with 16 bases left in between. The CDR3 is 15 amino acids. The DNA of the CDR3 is TGTGCCAGCAGCGGACCCGGGACACCTAACACTGAAGCTTTCTTT. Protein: CASSGPGTPNTEAFF.